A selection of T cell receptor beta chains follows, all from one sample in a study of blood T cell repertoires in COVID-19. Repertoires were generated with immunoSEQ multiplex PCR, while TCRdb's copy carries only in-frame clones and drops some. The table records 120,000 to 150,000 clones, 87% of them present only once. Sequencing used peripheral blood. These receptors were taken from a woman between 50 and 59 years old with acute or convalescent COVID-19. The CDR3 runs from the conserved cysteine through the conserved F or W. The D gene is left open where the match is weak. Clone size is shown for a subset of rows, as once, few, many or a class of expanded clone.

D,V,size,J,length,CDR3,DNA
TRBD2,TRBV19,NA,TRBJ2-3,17,CASSILAGGPSTDTQYF,TGTGCCAGTAGTATCCTAGCGGGGGGCCCTAGCACAGATACGCAGTATTTT
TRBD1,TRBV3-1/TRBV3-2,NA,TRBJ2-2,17,CASSPSTGRTNTGELFF,TGTGCCAGCAGCCCCTCGACAGGGAGAACAAACACCGGGGAGCTGTTTTTT
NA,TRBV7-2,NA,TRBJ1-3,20,CASSLAFYRWGRVAGNTIYF,TGTGCCAGCAGCTTAGCGTTCTATCGGTGGGGGCGGGTGGCTGGAAACACCATATATTTT
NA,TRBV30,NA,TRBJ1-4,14,CAWSDKGEFEKLFF,TGTGCCTGGAGTGATAAGGGGGAATTTGAAAAACTGTTTTTT
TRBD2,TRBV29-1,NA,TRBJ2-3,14,CSVATSGGRNTQYF,TGCAGCGTTGCGACTAGCGGGGGTAGAAATACGCAGTATTTT
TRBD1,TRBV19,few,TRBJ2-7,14,CASSPDRVSYEQYF,TGTGCCAGTAGTCCCGACAGGGTCTCCTACGAGCAGTACTTC
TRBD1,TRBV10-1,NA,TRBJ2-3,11,CASSGQGPQYF,TGCGCCAGCAGTGGACAGGGCCCGCAGTATTTT
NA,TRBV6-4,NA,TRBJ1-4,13,CASSDNINEKLFF,TGTGCCAGCAGTGACAACATTAATGAAAAACTGTTTTTT
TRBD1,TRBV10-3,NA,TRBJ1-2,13,CAISGQGAGGYTF,TGTGCCATCAGCGGACAGGGGGCAGGAGGCTACACCTTC
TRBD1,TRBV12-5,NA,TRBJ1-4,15,CASGFIQGGSEKLFF,TGTGCTAGTGGTTTTATTCAGGGGGGCAGTGAAAAACTGTTTTTT
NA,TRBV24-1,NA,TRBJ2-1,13,CATSDLQGNEQFF,TGTGCCACCAGTGATCTCCAGGGGAATGAGCAGTTCTTC
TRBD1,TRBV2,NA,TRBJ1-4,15,CASSGGGTGGEKLFF,TGTGCCAGCAGTGGTGGAGGGACAGGGGGTGAAAAACTGTTTTTT
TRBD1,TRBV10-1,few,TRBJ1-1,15,CASSESGQGNTEAFF,TGCGCCAGCAGTGAGTCAGGACAGGGGAACACTGAAGCTTTCTTT
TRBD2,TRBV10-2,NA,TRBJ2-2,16,CASKGTSGGAPGELFF,TGCGCCAGCAAAGGGACTAGCGGGGGGGCCCCCGGGGAGCTGTTTTTT
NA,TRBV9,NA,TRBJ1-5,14,CASSLRYSNQPQHF,TGTGCCAGCAGCCTACGGTATAGCAATCAGCCCCAGCATTTT
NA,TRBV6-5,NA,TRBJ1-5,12,CASSDSYQPQHF,TGTGCCAGCAGCGACAGCTATCAGCCCCAGCATTTT
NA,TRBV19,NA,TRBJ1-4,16,CASTPGREATNEKLFF,TGTGCCAGTACCCCAGGGAGGGAAGCAACTAATGAAAAACTGTTTTTT
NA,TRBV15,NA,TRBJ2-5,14,CATSRDLQGETQYF,TGTGCCACCAGCAGAGATCTCCAGGGGGAGACCCAGTACTTC
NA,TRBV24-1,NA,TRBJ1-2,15,CATSDLRQGFYGYTF,TGTGCCACCAGTGATTTGCGGCAGGGCTTCTATGGCTACACCTTC
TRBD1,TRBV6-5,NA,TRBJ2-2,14,CASGVRGPTGELFF,TGTGCCAGCGGGGTGAGGGGGCCCACCGGGGAGCTGTTTTTT
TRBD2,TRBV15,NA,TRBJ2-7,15,CATSRDGRGSYEQYF,TGTGCCACCAGCAGGGATGGGAGGGGATCGTACGAGCAGTACTTC
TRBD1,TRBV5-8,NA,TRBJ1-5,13,CASRPTGDQPQHF,TGTGCCAGCAGGCCGACAGGGGATCAGCCCCAGCATTTT
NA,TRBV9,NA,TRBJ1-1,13,CASSVGLITEAFF,TGTGCCAGCAGCGTAGGACTGATCACTGAAGCTTTCTTT
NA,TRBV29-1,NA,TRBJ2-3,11,CSVEHKDTQYF,TGCAGCGTTGAACACAAGGATACGCAGTATTTT
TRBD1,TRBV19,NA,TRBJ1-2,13,CASRTGGFDGYTF,TGTGCCAGTAGGACAGGGGGCTTCGATGGCTACACCTTC
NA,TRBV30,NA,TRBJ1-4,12,CAWSGTNEKLFF,TGTGCCTGGTCCGGGACTAATGAAAAACTGTTTTTT
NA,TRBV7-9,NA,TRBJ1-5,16,CASSLDQGYSNQPQHF,TGTGCCAGCAGCTTAGACCAGGGATATAGCAATCAGCCCCAGCATTTT
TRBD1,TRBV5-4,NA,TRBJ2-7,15,CASSLRDRSSYEQYF,TGTGCCAGCAGCTTGCGGGACAGGAGCTCCTACGAGCAGTACTTC
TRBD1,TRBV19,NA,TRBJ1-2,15,CASGLLGTAIYGYTF,TGTGCCAGTGGCCTGCTGGGGACAGCTATATATGGCTACACCTTC
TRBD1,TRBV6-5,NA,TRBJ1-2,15,CASSYFRTGETGYTF,TGTGCCAGCAGTTATTTCCGGACAGGGGAGACTGGCTACACCTTC
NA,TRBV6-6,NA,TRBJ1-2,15,CASTRDNEYMNGYTF,TGTGCCAGCACAAGGGACAACGAATATATGAATGGCTACACCTTC
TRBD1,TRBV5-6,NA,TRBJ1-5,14,CASSLQGWNQPQHF,TGTGCCAGCAGCTTACAGGGGTGGAATCAGCCCCAGCATTTT
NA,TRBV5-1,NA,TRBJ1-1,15,CASSLAQTGDTEAFF,TGCGCCAGCAGCTTGGCCCAAACAGGAGACACTGAAGCTTTCTTT